This T cell receptor beta chain was recorded in a study of post-analysis software for immune sequencing data. Overall study context: Courses of disease covered relapsing-remitting, secondary progressive and progressive-relapsing multiple sclerosis.

Overall study findings and caveats: Elevated frequency relative to controls characterized four or five TRBV segments in patients, TRBV5-6, TRBV5-1 and TRBV20-1 among them. Controls' normalized Chao1 diversity significantly exceeded that of multiple sclerosis patients.

For this clonotype: What it binds is not known.

Per the germline V gene, CDR1 is MNHEY and CDR2 is SVGEGT. V was pared by 6 bases and J by 11 bases, with 13 bases of the junction left unmatched. The CDR3 is 14 amino acids. Sequencing libraries made from TCR beta cDNA carried unique molecular identifiers. TCRdb re-called the PCR reads through MiXCR, storing one row per CDR3 protein. The data contain about 160,000 distinct CDR3 sequences, about 37% of them singletons. The TCR originated in a girl between 10 and 17 years old with multiple sclerosis. The chain has TRBV6-2 or TRBV6-3 and TRBJ2-5; 9 nucleotides match TRBD2. Material: blood, obtained after autologous hematopoietic stem cell transplantation. This CDR3 is CASSLSGSGNEQYF. The CDR3 coding sequence is TGTGCCAGCAGCCTTAGCGGGAGTGGGAATGAGCAGTACTTC.